The present entry profiles one TCR beta chain with its context. No antigen is known for it. This entry belongs to a study of shared clonotypes between healthy human individuals. Study-wide context: CD4 naive and memory got three plates each, CD8 naive two, CD8 memory one.

General study results and limits: It was observed that about 5% of naive CD4 clonotypes were shared across several donors. In this cohort, only blood was sampled, and tissue repertoires likely differ.

V was clipped by 4 bases and J by 7 bases, with 18 bases between them. Germline assignment: CDR1 SGHDT and CDR2 YYEEEE. The CDR3 covers 15 residues. Only in-frame clones appear in the TCRdb table, and some are missing; sequencing was by immunoSEQ multiplex PCR. This sample yields 2 million to 3 million clones, of which 85% to 95% are seen a single time; around 0.14% belongs to the top ten. The clonotype originates from a man aged 18 to 29 in good health. Sequenced material: naive CD4+ T cells sorted from blood. As for subset: CD45RA+ positively selected. The chain employs TRBV5-6 and TRBJ1-5; D not certain. The CDR3 sequence is CASSKGYSTTQPQHF. The CDR3 coding sequence is TGTGCCAGCAGCAAAGGGTACAGCACTACCCAGCCCCAGCATTTT.